These T cell receptor beta chains were read from a single sample in a study of T-cell memory formation after mild COVID-19. MiXCR, applied by TCRdb to the 5' RACE reads, yields one record per CDR3 protein. Counted here are roughly 320,000 distinct CDR3 sequences, over 25% occurring once; the ten biggest clones make up 13%. The sample taken for sequencing was PBMCs or a T cell subset sorted from them (not recorded which). The receptors were gathered from an adult woman who had mild COVID-19 (a few samples of this study predate the infection). Cell type and time point are not known. CDR3s include the opening cysteine and the closing phenylalanine or tryptophan. D genes are given only for firm matches. A clone size is listed for some rows: how often the clone was seen (once, few, many), or a class if it is expanded.

>many|NA|TRBJ2-6|TRBV7-6
CASSLGAGANVLTF
TGTGCCAGCAGCTTAGGGGCAGGGGCCAACGTCCTGACTTTC
>NA|NA|TRBJ2-1|TRBV6-5
CASSYSLGESSYNEQFF
TGTGCCAGCAGTTATTCCTTGGGAGAGAGCTCCTACAATGAGCAGTTCTTC
>NA|NA|TRBJ2-4|TRBV5-1
CASSLVGVTDPPLAKNIQYF
TGCGCCAGCAGCTTGGTAGGAGTGACAGACCCGCCACTAGCCAAAAACATTCAGTACTTC
>NA|TRBD2|TRBJ2-5|TRBV3-1
CASSQARTRYQETQYF
TGTGCCAGCAGCCAAGCACGGACTAGATACCAAGAGACCCAGTACTTC
>NA|NA|TRBJ2-3|TRBV7-3
CASSPGSPVGTDTQYF
TGTGCCAGCAGCCCGGGATCCCCGGTTGGCACAGATACGCAGTATTTT
>NA|NA|TRBJ2-1|TRBV6-1
CASSYTGQHEQFF
TGTGCCAGCAGTTACACGGGACAACATGAGCAGTTCTTC
>few|NA|TRBJ2-1|TRBV20-1
CSARDGNEQFF
TGCAGTGCTAGAGATGGTAATGAGCAGTTCTTC
>few|TRBD1|TRBJ2-4|TRBV6-5
CASRGQGAGNIQYF
TGTGCCAGCAGAGGACAGGGGGCAGGTAACATTCAGTACTTC
>few|TRBD1|TRBJ1-2|TRBV19
CASRTGGFGYTF
TGTGCCAGTAGGACAGGGGGCTTCGGCTACACCTTC
>few|TRBD2|TRBJ2-5|TRBV12-3/TRBV12-4
CASSSASGGARETQYF
TGTGCCAGCAGTTCCGCTAGCGGGGGGGCCCGGGAGACCCAGTACTTC
>NA|NA|TRBJ2-1|TRBV11-3
CASSSRWEQFF
TGTGCCAGCAGTTCCCGGTGGGAGCAGTTCTTC
>few|NA|TRBJ2-1|TRBV18
CASSPGLTYEQFF
TGTGCCAGCTCTCCGGGTCTTACATATGAGCAGTTCTTC
>few|TRBD1|TRBJ1-4|TRBV4-1
CASSRDGTGDEKLFF
TGCGCCAGCAGCCGCGACGGGACAGGGGATGAAAAACTGTTTTTT
>NA|NA|TRBJ2-5|TRBV7-9
CASSLGQLLRETQYF
TGTGCCAGCAGCTTAGGGCAGCTATTGCGGGAGACCCAGTACTTC
>NA|TRBD1|TRBJ2-3|TRBV20-1
CSARGSKGTGDPSTDTQYF
TGCAGTGCTAGAGGGTCTAAGGGGACAGGAGACCCTAGCACAGATACGCAGTATTTT
>NA|NA|TRBJ2-7|TRBV4-1
CASSQSGGPSYEQYF
TGCGCCAGCAGCCAGTCGGGGGGCCCCTCCTACGAGCAGTACTTC
>once|NA|TRBJ2-4|TRBV5-1
CASSLEGYKNIQYF
TGCGCCAGCAGCTTGGAGGGGTACAAAAACATTCAGTACTTC
>many|TRBD1|TRBJ2-7|TRBV24-1
CATSDPGTGTYEQYF
TGTGCCACCAGTGATCCCGGGACAGGGACCTACGAGCAGTACTTC
>many|NA|TRBJ2-5|TRBV11-2
CASSLAAWISSSQYF
TGTGCCAGCAGCTTAGCGGCCTGGATTAGTAGTAGCCAGTACTTC
>NA|NA|TRBJ2-2|TRBV28
CAIARRNTGELFF
TGTGCCATCGCGCGGAGGAACACCGGGGAGCTGTTTTTT
>NA|TRBD2|TRBJ2-7|TRBV11-2
CASSSNLLAGGYYEQYF
TGTGCCAGCAGCTCCAACCTCCTAGCGGGAGGCTACTACGAGCAGTACTTC
>NA|TRBD2|TRBJ2-7|TRBV2
CASSVTSGVPYEQYF
TGTGCCAGCAGCGTGACTAGCGGGGTCCCCTACGAGCAGTACTTC
>NA|NA|TRBJ1-1|TRBV5-1
CASRDLGGNTEAFF
TGCGCCAGCAGAGACCTGGGGGGAAACACTGAAGCTTTCTTT
>NA|NA|TRBJ2-3|TRBV7-9
CASIGPAGAPGDTQYF
TGTGCCAGCATAGGCCCGGCGGGGGCGCCGGGAGATACGCAGTATTTT
>few|NA|TRBJ2-1|TRBV7-9
CASSMDANEQFF
TGTGCCAGCAGCATGGACGCGAATGAGCAGTTCTTC
>NA|NA|TRBJ1-1|TRBV4-3
CASSQDAHMGAFF
TGCGCCAGCAGCCAAGACGCCCACATGGGAGCCTTCTTT
>many|NA|TRBJ1-5|TRBV27
CASSLWGNRGVNQPQHF
TGTGCCAGCAGTTTATGGGGGAACCGGGGGGTCAATCAGCCCCAGCATTTT
>NA|TRBD2|TRBJ2-3|TRBV7-9
CASSFSRETPDTQYF
TGTGCCAGCAGCTTCTCGCGGGAGACACCAGATACGCAGTATTTT
>few|TRBD1|TRBJ1-2|TRBV12-3/TRBV12-4
CASRTGQGAYGYTF
TGTGCCAGCAGAACGGGACAGGGAGCCTATGGCTACACCTTC
>few|NA|TRBJ2-1|TRBV12-3/TRBV12-4
CASSSRGQGEGNEQFF
TGTGCCAGCAGTTCAAGAGGGCAGGGCGAGGGGAATGAGCAGTTCTTC
>few|NA|TRBJ2-7|TRBV5-1
CASSLDSALTEQYF
TGCGCCAGCAGCTTGGACAGCGCTCTAACGGAGCAGTACTTC
>NA|NA|TRBJ2-7|TRBV12-3/TRBV12-4
CASSLSRVRHEQYF
TGTGCCAGCAGTTTAAGCAGGGTTCGTCACGAGCAGTACTTC
>NA|NA|TRBJ2-3|TRBV9
CASSASRGLGREDTQYF
TGTGCCAGCAGCGCCTCACGGGGACTGGGTAGAGAAGATACGCAGTATTTT
>NA|NA|TRBJ2-7|TRBV10-3
CAISESSLYEQYF
TGTGCCATCAGTGAGTCGTCCCTCTACGAGCAGTACTTC
>few|TRBD2|TRBJ2-1|TRBV6-2/TRBV6-3
CASSPRGVGAYNEQFF
TGTGCCAGCAGCCCCCGGGGGGTAGGGGCCTACAATGAGCAGTTCTTC
>few|TRBD1|TRBJ2-2|TRBV3-1
CASTEGQGWNTGELFF
TGTGCCAGCACCGAGGGACAGGGGTGGAACACCGGGGAGCTGTTTTTT
>NA|TRBD1|TRBJ2-1|TRBV7-6
CASSYGQGASEQFF
TGTGCCAGCAGCTACGGACAGGGGGCAAGTGAGCAGTTCTTC
>many|NA|TRBJ2-5|TRBV3-1
CASSGGTVMFETQYF
TGTGCCAGCAGCGGTGGGACTGTGATGTTCGAGACCCAGTACTTC
>NA|TRBD1|TRBJ2-1|TRBV7-9
CASSLLQGASYNEQFF
TGTGCCAGCAGCTTACTCCAGGGGGCCTCCTACAATGAGCAGTTCTTC
>NA|NA|TRBJ1-1|TRBV29-1
CSVAGQLAVPEAFF
TGCAGCGTTGCCGGACAGCTCGCCGTCCCTGAAGCTTTCTTT
>NA|TRBD1|TRBJ2-4|TRBV7-9
CASSLAGQTIQYF
TGTGCCAGCAGCTTAGCGGGACAGACAATTCAGTACTTC
>NA|NA|TRBJ1-2|TRBV29-1
CSVEDRVQRRGEDGYGYTF
TGCAGCGTTGAAGATCGGGTTCAGCGTCGGGGGGAAGATGGCTATGGCTACACCTTC
>NA|NA|TRBJ2-3|TRBV27
CASSSGQRTDTQYF
TGTGCCAGCAGTTCTGGACAGCGCACAGATACGCAGTATTTT
>few|NA|TRBJ1-2|TRBV27
CASSLSASLYGYTF
TGTGCCAGCAGTTTGAGTGCTAGTCTCTATGGCTACACCTTC
>few|NA|TRBJ2-2|TRBV20-1
CSARDLASHTGELFF
TGCAGTGCTAGAGATCTAGCGTCTCACACCGGGGAGCTGTTTTTT